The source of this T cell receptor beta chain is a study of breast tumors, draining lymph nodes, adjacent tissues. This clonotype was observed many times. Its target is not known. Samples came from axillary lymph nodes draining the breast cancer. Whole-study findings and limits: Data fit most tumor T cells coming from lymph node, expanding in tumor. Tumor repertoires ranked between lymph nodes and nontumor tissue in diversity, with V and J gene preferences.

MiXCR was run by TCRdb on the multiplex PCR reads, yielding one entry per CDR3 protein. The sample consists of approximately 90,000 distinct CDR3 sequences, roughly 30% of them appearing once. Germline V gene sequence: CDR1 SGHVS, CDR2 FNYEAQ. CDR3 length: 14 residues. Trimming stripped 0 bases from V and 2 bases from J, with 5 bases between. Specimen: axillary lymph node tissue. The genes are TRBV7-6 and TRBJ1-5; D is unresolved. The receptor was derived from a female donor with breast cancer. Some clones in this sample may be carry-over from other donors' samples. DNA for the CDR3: TGTGCCAGCAGCTTAGCGCAGGGCAATCAGCCCCAGCATTTT. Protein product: CASSLAQGNQPQHF.